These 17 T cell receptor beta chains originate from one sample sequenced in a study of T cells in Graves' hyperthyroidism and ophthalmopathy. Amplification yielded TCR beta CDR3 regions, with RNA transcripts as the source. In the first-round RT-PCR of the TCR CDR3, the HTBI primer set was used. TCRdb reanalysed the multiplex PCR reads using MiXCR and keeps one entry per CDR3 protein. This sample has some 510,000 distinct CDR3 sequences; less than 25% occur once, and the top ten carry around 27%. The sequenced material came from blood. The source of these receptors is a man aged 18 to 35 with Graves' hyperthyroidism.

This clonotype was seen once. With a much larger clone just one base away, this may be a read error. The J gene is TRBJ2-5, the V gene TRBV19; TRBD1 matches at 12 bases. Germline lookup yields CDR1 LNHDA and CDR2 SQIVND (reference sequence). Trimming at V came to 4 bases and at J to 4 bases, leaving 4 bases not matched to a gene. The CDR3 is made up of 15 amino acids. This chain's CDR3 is CASSTRGQGAETQYF. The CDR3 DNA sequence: TGTGCCAGTAGTACCAGGGGACAGGGGGCAGAGACCCAGTACTTC.

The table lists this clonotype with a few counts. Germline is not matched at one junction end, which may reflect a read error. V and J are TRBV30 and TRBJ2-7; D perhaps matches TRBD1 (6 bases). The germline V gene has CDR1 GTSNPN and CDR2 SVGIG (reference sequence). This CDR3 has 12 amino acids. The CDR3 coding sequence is TGTGCCTGGAGTCTAACTCGGGACATGATTTCTTTC. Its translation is CAWSLTRDMISF. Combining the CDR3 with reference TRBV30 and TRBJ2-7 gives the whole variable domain SQTIHQWPATLVQPVGSPLSLECTVEGTSNPNLYWYRQAAGRGLQLLFYSVGIGQISSEVPQNLSASRPQDRQFILSSKKLLLSDSGFYLCAWSLTRDMISFGPGTRLTVT.

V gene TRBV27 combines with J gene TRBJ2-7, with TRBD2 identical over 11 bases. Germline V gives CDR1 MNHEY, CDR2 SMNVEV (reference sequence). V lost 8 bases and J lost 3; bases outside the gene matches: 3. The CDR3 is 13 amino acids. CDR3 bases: TGTGCCAGCCGGGGGACTAGCGGCTACGAGCAGTACTTC. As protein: CASRGTSGYEQYF.

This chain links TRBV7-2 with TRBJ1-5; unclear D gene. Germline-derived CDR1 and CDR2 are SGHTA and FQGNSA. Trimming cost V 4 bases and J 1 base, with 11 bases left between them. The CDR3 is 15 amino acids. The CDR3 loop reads CASSSGERSNQPQHF. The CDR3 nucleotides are TGTGCCAGCAGCTCCGGGGAAAGGAGCAATCAGCCCCAGCATTTT. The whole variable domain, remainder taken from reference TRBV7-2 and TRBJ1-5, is GAGVSQSPSNKVTEKGKDVELRCDPISGHTALYWYRQSLGQGLEFLIYFQGNSAPDKSGLPSDRFSAERTGGSVSTLTIQRTQQEDSAVYLCASSSGERSNQPQHFGDGTRLSIL.

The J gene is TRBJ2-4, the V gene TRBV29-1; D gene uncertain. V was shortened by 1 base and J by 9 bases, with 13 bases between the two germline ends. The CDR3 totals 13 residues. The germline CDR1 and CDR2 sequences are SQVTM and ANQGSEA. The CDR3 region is CSVEVGASVIQYF. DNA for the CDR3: TGCAGCGTTGAAGTGGGCGCCAGCGTCATTCAGTACTTC.

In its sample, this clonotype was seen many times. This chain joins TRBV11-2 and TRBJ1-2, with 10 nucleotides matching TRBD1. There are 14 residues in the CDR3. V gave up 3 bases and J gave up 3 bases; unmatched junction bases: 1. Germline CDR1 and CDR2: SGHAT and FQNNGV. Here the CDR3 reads CASSLGTGDYGYTF. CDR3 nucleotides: TGTGCCAGCAGCTTGGGGACAGGGGACTATGGCTACACCTTC. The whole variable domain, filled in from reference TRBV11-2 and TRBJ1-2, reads EAGVAQSPRYKIIEKRQSVAFWCNPISGHATLYWYQQILGQGPKLLIQFQNNGVVDDSQLPKDRFSAERLKGVDSTLKIQPAKLEDSAVYLCASSLGTGDYGYTFGSGTRLTVV.

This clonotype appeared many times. The CDR3 nucleotides are TGTGCCAGCACAATTACTGCCGGGGAGGACTATGGCTACACCTTC. Its translation: CASTITAGEDYGYTF. The chain carries TRBV7-9 and TRBJ1-2; D is undetermined. V gave up 7 bases and J gave up 3 bases, with 18 bases separating them. The V gene's germline CDR1 is SEHNR and CDR2 FQNEAQ (reference sequence). This CDR3 has 15 residues.

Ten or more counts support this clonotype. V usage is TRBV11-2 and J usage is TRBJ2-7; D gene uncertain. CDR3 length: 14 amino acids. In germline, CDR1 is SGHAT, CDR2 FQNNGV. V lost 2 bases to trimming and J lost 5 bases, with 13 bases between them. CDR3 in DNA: TGTGCCAGCAGCTTAAACCCCGGTCCTGACGAGCAGTACTTC. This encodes CASSLNPGPDEQYF.

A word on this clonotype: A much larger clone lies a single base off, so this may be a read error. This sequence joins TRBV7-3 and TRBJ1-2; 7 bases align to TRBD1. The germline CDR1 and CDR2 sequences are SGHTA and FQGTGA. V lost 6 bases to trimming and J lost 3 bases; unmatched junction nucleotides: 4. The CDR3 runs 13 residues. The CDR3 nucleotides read TGTGCCAGCAGTAAAACAGGGGACTATGGCTACACCTTC. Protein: CASSKTGDYGYTF.

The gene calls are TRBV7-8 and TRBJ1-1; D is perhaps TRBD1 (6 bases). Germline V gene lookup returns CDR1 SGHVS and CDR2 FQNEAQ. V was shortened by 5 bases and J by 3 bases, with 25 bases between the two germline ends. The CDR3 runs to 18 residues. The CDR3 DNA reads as TGTGCCAGCAGCCTAATCCCGCGGGGGCTGAGAAAAGACACTGAAGCTTTCTTT. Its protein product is CASSLIPRGLRKDTEAFF.

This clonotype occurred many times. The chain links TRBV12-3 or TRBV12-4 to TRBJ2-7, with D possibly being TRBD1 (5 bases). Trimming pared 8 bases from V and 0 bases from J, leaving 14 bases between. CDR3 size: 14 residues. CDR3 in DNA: TGTGCCAGCGCCTGGCAGGGATTCTCCTACGAGCAGTACTTC. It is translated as CASAWQGFSYEQYF.

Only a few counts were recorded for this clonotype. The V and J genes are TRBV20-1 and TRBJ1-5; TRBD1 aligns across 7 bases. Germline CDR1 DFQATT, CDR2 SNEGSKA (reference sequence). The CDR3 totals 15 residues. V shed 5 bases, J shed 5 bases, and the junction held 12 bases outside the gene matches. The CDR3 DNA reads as TGCAGTGCTGGGGACAGACTATTTCGGCATCAGCCCCAGCATTTT. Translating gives CSAGDRLFRHQPQHF.

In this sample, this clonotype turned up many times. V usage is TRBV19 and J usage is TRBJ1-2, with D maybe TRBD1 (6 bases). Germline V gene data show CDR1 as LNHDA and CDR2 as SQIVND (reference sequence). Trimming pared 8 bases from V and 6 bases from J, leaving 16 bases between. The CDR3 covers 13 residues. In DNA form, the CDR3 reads TGTGCCAGTGGACTTACAGGGCCCAATGGCTACACCTTC. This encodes CASGLTGPNGYTF.

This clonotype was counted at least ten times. The CDR3 nucleotides are TGTGCCAGCAGTGAAGCAAGGGCGGGGGCTGGCTATGGCTACACCTTC. Translation: CASSEARAGAGYGYTF. The chain links TRBV2 to TRBJ1-2; a weak D match, TRBD1 (6 bases). The CDR3 sequence is 16 residues long. Trimming stripped 0 bases from V and 4 bases from J, with 15 bases between. Germline-derived CDR1 and CDR2 are SNHLY and FYNNEI.

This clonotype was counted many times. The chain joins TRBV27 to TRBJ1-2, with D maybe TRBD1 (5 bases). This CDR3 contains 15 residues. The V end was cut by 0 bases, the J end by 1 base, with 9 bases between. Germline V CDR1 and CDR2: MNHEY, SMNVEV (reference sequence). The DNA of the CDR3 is TGTGCCAGCAGTTTATCCGGGACCGGTAACTATGGCTACACCTTC. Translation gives CASSLSGTGNYGYTF.

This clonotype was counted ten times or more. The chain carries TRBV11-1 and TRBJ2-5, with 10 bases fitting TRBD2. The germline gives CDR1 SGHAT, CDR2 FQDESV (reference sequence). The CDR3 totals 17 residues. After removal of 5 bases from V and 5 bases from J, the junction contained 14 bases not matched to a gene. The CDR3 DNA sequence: TGTGCCAGCAGCCCGGGACTAGCGCACGAATTAGGGGAGACCCAGTACTTC. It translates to CASSPGLAHELGETQYF.

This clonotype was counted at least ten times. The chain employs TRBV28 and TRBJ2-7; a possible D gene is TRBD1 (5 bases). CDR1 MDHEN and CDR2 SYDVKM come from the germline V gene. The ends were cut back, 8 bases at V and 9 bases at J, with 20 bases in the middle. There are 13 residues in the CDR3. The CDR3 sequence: CASQGLVVVGQYF. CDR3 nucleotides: TGTGCCAGCCAGGGCCTTGTGGTGGTTGGGCAGTACTTC.